Below, 7 T cell receptor beta chains from the same sample are listed, as sequenced in a study of cytomegalovirus exposure and HLA in healthy donors. The study ran its PCR with 60 Vbeta and 13 Jbeta primers. Data came from immunoSEQ multiplex PCR; TCRdb stores just in-frame clones and leaves some out. The profile shows 120,000 to 150,000 clones, over 75% of them singletons. The specimen was PBMCs. These receptors came from a man aged 25 to 40 in good health and CMV-seropositive.

This sequence joins TRBV19 and TRBJ2-1; 15 positions agree with TRBD2. The CDR3 length is 15 residues. Germline trimming cut 3 bases from V and 14 bases from J; bases unmatched to any gene: 8. Germline V gives CDR1 LNHDA, CDR2 SQIVND (reference sequence). The chain's CDR3 is CASSIPGLAGGIEFF. The CDR3 DNA reads TGTGCCAGTAGTATCCCGGGACTAGCGGGAGGAATAGAGTTCTTC.

The rearrangement joins TRBV30 to TRBJ2-4, with D possibly being TRBD2 (5 bases). Germline CDR1 and CDR2: GTSNPN and SVGIG (reference sequence). Trimming took 5 bases from V and 0 from J, leaving 14 bases between them. The CDR3 length is 15 residues. The CDR3 region is CAWGGLGIAKNIQYF. Written as DNA, the CDR3 is TGTGCCTGGGGAGGACTGGGGATAGCCAAAAACATTCAGTACTTC.

The V call is TRBV5-4, the J call TRBJ2-1, with 12 bases aligning to TRBD1. The CDR3 sequence is 15 residues long. V lost 4 bases to trimming and J lost 9 bases; unmatched junction nucleotides: 8. Germline V gives CDR1 SGHNT, CDR2 YYREEE (reference sequence). CDR3 nucleotides: TGTGCCAGCAGCACACCGGGACAGGGGGCGGGTGAGCAGTTCTTC. Residues: CASSTPGQGAGEQFF. Full variable domain (rest looked up from reference TRBV5-4 and TRBJ2-1): ETGVTQSPTHLIKTRGQQVTLRCSSQSGHNTVSWYQQALGQGPQFIFQYYREEENGRGNFPPRFSGLQFPNYSSELNVNALELDDSALYLCASSTPGQGAGEQFFGPGTRLTVL.

This clone was seen more than once but under ten times. This CDR3 reads CASSQPPGGGYEQYF. The CDR3 DNA is TGTGCCAGCAGCCAACCCCCGGGGGGGGGCTACGAGCAGTACTTC. The chain combines TRBV7-2 with TRBJ2-5, with 8 bases aligning to TRBD2. The last part of the DNA fits TRBJ2-7 better; the J call may be wrong. The germline gives CDR1 SGHTA, CDR2 FQGNSA. The CDR3 loop spans 15 amino acids.

The chain has TRBV4-3 and TRBJ2-1; perhaps TRBD2 as D (5 bases). Germline V CDR1 and CDR2: LGHNA, YSLEER. The length of the CDR3 is 15 residues. V lost 0 bases and J lost 6, with 12 bases in between. Written as DNA, the CDR3 is TGCGCCAGCAGCCAAGAGGCCGGGAACGGCAATGAGCAGTTCTTC. It is translated as CASSQEAGNGNEQFF.

The J gene is TRBJ2-7, the V gene TRBV19, with 7 bases fitting TRBD2. The CDR3 sequence is 14 residues long. From germline, CDR1 is LNHDA and CDR2 SQIVND (reference sequence). Trimming cost V 4 bases and J 2 bases; bases outside gene matches: 5. The CDR3 bases are TGTGCCAGTAGTACGTCTAGCGGACCCTACGAGCAGTACTTC. Translated: CASSTSSGPYEQYF.

The chain joins TRBV19 to TRBJ2-7; TRBD2 matches 7 bases. The V gene's germline CDR1 is LNHDA and CDR2 SQIVND (reference sequence). The CDR3 has 12 amino acids. The V segment lost 6 bases and the J segment 6 bases; nucleotides outside the gene matches: 5. CDR3 amino acids: CASRGGSSEQYF. The DNA of the CDR3 is TGTGCCAGTAGGGGGGGGAGTTCCGAGCAGTACTTC.